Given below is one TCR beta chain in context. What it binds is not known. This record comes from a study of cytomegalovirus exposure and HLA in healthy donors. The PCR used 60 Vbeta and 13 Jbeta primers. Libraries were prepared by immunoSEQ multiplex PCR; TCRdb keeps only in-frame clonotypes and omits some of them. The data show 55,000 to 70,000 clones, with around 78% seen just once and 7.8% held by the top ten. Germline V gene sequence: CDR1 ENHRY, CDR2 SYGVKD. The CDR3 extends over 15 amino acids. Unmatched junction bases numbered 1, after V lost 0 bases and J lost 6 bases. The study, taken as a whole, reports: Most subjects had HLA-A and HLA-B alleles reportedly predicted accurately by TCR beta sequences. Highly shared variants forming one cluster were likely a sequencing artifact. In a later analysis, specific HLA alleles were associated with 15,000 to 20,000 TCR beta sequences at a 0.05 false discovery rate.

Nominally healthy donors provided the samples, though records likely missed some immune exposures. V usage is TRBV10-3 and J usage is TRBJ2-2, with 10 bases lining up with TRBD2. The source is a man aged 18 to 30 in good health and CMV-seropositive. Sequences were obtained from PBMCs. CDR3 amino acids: CAISESGTSAGELFF. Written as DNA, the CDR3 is TGTGCCATCAGTGAGTCTGGGACTAGCGCCGGGGAGCTGTTTTTT.